This T cell receptor (beta chain) was observed in a study of blood T cell repertoires in COVID-19. Study-level background: The cDNA or gDNA used as material had been derived from T cells, B-cell-depleted T cells, or PBMCs.

Looked up from germline, CDR1 is SGDLS and CDR2 is YYNGEE. The CDR3 is 16 amino acids. V shed 0 bases and J shed 6 bases, with 18 bases lying between them. Assay: immunoSEQ multiplex PCR; the TCRdb copy retains only in-frame clones and omits some. The table has about 260,000 clones, around 87% seen once. The V gene is TRBV9, the J gene TRBJ1-1; D may be TRBD1 (6 bases). This sequence originates from an older woman with COVID-19, enrolled during active disease. The sequenced material came from peripheral blood. CDR3 residues: CASSVGGRLSGAEAFF. For the CDR3, the DNA is TGTGCCAGCAGCGTAGGGGGGCGGTTAAGCGGCGCTGAAGCTTTCTTT. The complete variable domain, with remaining parts taken from reference TRBV9 and TRBJ1-1, reads DSGVTQTPKHLITATGQRVTLRCSPRSGDLSVYWYQQSLDQGLQFLIQYYNGEERAKGNILERFSAQQFPDLHSELNLSSLELGDSALYFCASSVGGRLSGAEAFFGQGTRLTVV.